Given below is one TCR beta chain in context. Which cohort a participant joined came from the clinical history participants gave. The data originate from a study of blood T cell repertoires in COVID-19. Study details: The samples span acute and convalescent COVID-19 from the United States, Italy and Spain.

Germline CDR1 and CDR2: LGHDT and YNNKEL (reference sequence). The CDR3 loop spans 16 amino acids. J gave up 8 bases and V 1 base, and 6 bases lay outside the gene matches. As originally analysed: Counts of nucleated cells, estimated from reference gene primer amplification, were obtained. TCRdb keeps only in-frame clones here, not all; method: immunoSEQ multiplex PCR. That table furnishes V, J and clone size, whereas the DNA furnished D and trimming. The table shows 300,000 to 500,000 clones, with approximately 88% occurring only once. The TCR was taken from a woman between 40 and 50 years old with acute COVID-19. The sample consisted of PBMCs or T cells enriched from blood (not recorded which). This rearrangement joins TRBV3-1 (or the pseudogene TRBV3-2) to TRBJ2-3, with 13 bases lining up with TRBD2. CDR3 loop: CASSQGTSGGRVTQYF. Here the CDR3 DNA reads TGTGCCAGCAGCCAAGGGACTAGCGGGGGACGGGTTACGCAGTATTTT.